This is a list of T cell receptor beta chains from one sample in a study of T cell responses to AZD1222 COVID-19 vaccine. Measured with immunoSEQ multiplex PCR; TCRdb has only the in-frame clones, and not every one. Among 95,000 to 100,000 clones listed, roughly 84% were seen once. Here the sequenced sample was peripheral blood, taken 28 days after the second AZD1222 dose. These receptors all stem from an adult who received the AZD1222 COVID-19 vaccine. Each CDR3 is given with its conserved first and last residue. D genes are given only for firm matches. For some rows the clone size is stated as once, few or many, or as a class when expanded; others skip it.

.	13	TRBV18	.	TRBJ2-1	TGTGCCAGCTCACCCGATTTGTACAATGAGCAGTTCTTC	CASSPDLYNEQFF
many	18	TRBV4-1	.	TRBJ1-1	TGCGCCAGCAGCCGGACCAGGGTCATGTTGGCGGGGAACACTGAAGCTTTCTTT	CASSRTRVMLAGNTEAFF
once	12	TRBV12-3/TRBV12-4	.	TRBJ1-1	TGTGCCAGCAGTTTAAGCTTGTTTGAAGCTTTCTTT	CASSLSLFEAFF
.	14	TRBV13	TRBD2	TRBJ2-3	TGTGCCAGCAGAACGGGGGGGGGCACGAGGACGCAGTATTTT	CASRTGGGTRTQYF
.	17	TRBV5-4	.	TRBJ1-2	TGTGCCAGCAGCTTGGCTTTCGGGGCTCGGGGGGACTATGGCTACACCTTC	CASSLAFGARGDYGYTF
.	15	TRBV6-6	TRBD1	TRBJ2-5	TGTGCCAGCAGTCCCGGGACAGGGGGCGGAGAGACCCAGTACTTC	CASSPGTGGGETQYF
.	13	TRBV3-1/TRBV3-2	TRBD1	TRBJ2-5	TGTGCCAGCAAACAGGGGCTTGCAGAGACCCAGTACTTC	CASKQGLAETQYF
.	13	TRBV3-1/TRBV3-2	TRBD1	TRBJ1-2	TGTGCCAGCAGCCAAGACCGGACAGGGTCCAACACCTTC	CASSQDRTGSNTF
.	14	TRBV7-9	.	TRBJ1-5	TGTGCCAGCAGCACTTCGGGGGTAAATCAGCCCCAGCATTTT	CASSTSGVNQPQHF
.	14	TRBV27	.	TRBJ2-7	TGTGCCAGCAGTTTAATACTAGCTGCAGACGAGCAGTACTTC	CASSLILAADEQYF
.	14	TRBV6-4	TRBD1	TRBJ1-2	TGTGCCAGCAGTGAACAGGGGCTGGGTTATGGCTACACCTTC	CASSEQGLGYGYTF
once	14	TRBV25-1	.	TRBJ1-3	TGTGCCAGCAGTGAATTTAGCACGGGAAACACCATATATTTT	CASSEFSTGNTIYF
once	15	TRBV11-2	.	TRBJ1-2	TGTGCCAGCAGCTTAGTTTTGGGAGGGGGTTATGGCTACACCTTC	CASSLVLGGGYGYTF
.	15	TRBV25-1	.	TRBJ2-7	TGTGCCAGCAGTGAACGGGACGGATACTCCTACGAGCAGTACTTC	CASSERDGYSYEQYF
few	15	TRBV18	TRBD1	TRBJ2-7	TGTGCCAGCTCACTCGGGACAGGGGACCCCTACGAGCAGTACTTC	CASSLGTGDPYEQYF
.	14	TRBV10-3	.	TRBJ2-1	TGTGCCATCGAATTAACGGGCGGGCGCAATGAGCAGTTCTTC	CAIELTGGRNEQFF
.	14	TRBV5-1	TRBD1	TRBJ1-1	TGCGCCAGCAGCGCACAGGGGGGGAACACTGAAGCTTTCTTT	CASSAQGGNTEAFF
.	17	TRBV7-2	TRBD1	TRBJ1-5	TGTGCCAGCAGCCCGCTTAGCGGGACAGGGGCCAATCAGCCCCAGCATTTT	CASSPLSGTGANQPQHF
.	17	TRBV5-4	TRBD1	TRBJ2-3	TGTGCCAGCAGCCAGCAAGACAGGGTCCCTAGCACAGATACGCAGTATTTT	CASSQQDRVPSTDTQYF
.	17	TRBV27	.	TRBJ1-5	TGTGCCAGCAGTTTATCGAGTGGCACAGGGACTAGGGAGCCCCAGCATTTT	CASSLSSGTGTREPQHF
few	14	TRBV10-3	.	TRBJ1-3	TGTGCCATCAGTGCCCCTCCTGGAGGAAACACCATATATTTT	CAISAPPGGNTIYF
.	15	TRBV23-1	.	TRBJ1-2	TGCGCCAGCAGTCAATTCACAGGCTGGCGAAGTGGCTACACCTTC	CASSQFTGWRSGYTF
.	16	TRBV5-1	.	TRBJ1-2	TGCGCCAGCAGCCTAGACGGCGGGGCAGGCGACTATGGCTACACCTTC	CASSLDGGAGDYGYTF
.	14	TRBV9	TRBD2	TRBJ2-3	TGTGCCAGCAGCGTTTTACTAGCGGGAGATACGCAGTATTTT	CASSVLLAGDTQYF
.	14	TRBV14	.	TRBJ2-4	TGTGCCAGCAGCCAATCGGGAGCCAAAAACATTCAGTACTTC	CASSQSGAKNIQYF
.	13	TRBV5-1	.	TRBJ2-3	TGCGCCAGCAGCTTTCCGGGCACAGATACGCAGTATTTT	CASSFPGTDTQYF
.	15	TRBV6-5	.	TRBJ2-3	TGTGCCAGCAGCCCAGCGAGGGGATACACAGATACGCAGTATTTT	CASSPARGYTDTQYF
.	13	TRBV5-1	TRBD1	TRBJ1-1	TGCGCCAGCAGCTTTACAGGGGGGACTGAAGCTTTCTTT	CASSFTGGTEAFF
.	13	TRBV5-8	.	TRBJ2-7	TGTGCCAGCAGCGTGGGGCAGTCCTACGAGCAGTACTTC	CASSVGQSYEQYF
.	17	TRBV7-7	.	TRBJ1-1	TGTGCCAGCAGCTCCGGGGACCAGCCCCCGATGAACACTGAAGCTTTCTTT	CASSSGDQPPMNTEAFF
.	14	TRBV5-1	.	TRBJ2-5	TGCGCCAGCAGCTTGGGCGGCGGGCAAGAGACCCAGTACTTC	CASSLGGGQETQYF
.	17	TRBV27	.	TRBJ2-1	TGTGCCAGCAGCCGACAACTGGGAGGCTACTCCTACAATGAGCAGTTCTTC	CASSRQLGGYSYNEQFF
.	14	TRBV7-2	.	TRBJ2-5	TGTGCCAGCAGCTTAGCCCCGGGGGAAGAGACCCAGTACTTC	CASSLAPGEETQYF
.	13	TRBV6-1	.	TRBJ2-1	TGTGCCAGCAGTGAGGTAATGGGCAATGAGCAGTTCTTC	CASSEVMGNEQFF
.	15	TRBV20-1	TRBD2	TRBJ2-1	TGCAGTGCTAGTCCACTAGCGGAATCCTACAATGAGCAGTTCTTC	CSASPLAESYNEQFF
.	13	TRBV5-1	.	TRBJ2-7	TGCGCCAGCAGCTTGGCCACTAGCTTCGAGCAGTACTTC	CASSLATSFEQYF
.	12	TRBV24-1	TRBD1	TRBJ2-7	TGTGCCACCAGCAGGGGGCCCTACGAGCAGTACTTC	CATSRGPYEQYF
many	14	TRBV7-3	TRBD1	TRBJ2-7	TGTGCCAGCAGCCAAACGACAGGGGTTGGGGAGCAGTACTTC	CASSQTTGVGEQYF
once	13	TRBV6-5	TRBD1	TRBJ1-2	TGTGCCAGCAGTCGCGGACAGGCAAATGGCTACACCTTC	CASSRGQANGYTF
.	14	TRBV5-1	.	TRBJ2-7	TGCGCCAGCAGCTTGGAGGCTGTGGCCTACGAGCAGTACTTC	CASSLEAVAYEQYF
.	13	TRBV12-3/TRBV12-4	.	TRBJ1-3	TGTGCCAGCAGTCCTGGCCCGAGAAACACCATATATTTT	CASSPGPRNTIYF
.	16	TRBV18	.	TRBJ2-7	TGTGCCAGCTCACCACGTCGCACCTTGTATACCTACGAGCAGTACTTC	CASSPRRTLYTYEQYF
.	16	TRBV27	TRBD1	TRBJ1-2	TGTGCGCGAACTACTTATAGGACAGGGAGACCCTATGGCTACACCTTC	CARTTYRTGRPYGYTF
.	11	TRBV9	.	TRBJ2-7	TGTGCCAGACCCCGACTTTACGAGCAGTACTTC	CARPRLYEQYF
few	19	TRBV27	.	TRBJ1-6	TGTGCCAGCAGTTTGAATAAAGGAGGGATGAGCTCCTATAATTCACCCCTCCACTTT	CASSLNKGGMSSYNSPLHF
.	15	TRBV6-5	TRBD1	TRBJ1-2	TGTGCCAGCAGCCAAACCGGGACAGGGGGGCATGGCTACACCTTC	CASSQTGTGGHGYTF
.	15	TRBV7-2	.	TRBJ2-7	TGTGCCAGCAGCTTGGGGGCGGTTGTTTCCTACGAGCAGTACTTC	CASSLGAVVSYEQYF